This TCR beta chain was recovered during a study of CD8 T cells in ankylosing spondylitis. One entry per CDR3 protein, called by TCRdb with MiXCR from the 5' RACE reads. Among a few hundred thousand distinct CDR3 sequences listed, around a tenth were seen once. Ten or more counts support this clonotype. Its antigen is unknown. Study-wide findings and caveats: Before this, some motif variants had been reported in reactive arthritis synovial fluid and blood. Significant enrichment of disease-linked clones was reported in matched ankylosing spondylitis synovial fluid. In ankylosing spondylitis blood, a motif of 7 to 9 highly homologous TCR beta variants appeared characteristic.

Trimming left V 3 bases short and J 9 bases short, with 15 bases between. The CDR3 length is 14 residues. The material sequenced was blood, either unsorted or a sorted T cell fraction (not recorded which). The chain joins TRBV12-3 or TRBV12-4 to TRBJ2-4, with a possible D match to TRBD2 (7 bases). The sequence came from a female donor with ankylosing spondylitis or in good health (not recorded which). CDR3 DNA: TGTGCCAGCAGTTTGCAGGGGAGGGTAGGCATTCAGTACTTC. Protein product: CASSLQGRVGIQYF.